A single sample is the source of the 26 T cell receptor beta chains below, sequenced in a study of draining lymph node invasion in breast cancer. One entry per CDR3 protein, called by TCRdb with MiXCR from the bulk RNA-seq reads. Of around 2,500 distinct CDR3 sequences in the sample, about 88% were seen once. Memory conventional CD4 T cells were sorted as CD4+ CD45RA- CD25- cells. The sample was sorted memory CD4+ effector T cells from a lymph node. The receptors originated from a female donor with luminal breast cancer.

The table lists this clonotype with a few counts. V gene TRBV29-1 combines with J gene TRBJ1-1, with D maybe TRBD1 (5 bases). The V and J ends lost 4 bases and 2 bases respectively, with 11 bases between them. CDR1 and CDR2 from the germline V gene are SQVTM and ANQGSEA. The CDR3 runs to 13 residues. This CDR3 is CSVGGSSNTEAFF. The CDR3 nucleotides read TGCAGCGTTGGGGGGAGTAGTAACACTGAAGCTTTCTTT.

The V and J genes are TRBV13 and TRBJ2-7; possibly TRBD2 for D (7 bases). Germline CDR1 is PRHDT and CDR2 is FYEKMQ (reference sequence). V lost 3 bases, J lost 2 bases, and 14 bases lay in between. The CDR3 totals 15 residues. The CDR3: CASSLGGGQTYEQYV. The DNA of the CDR3 is TGTGCCAGCAGCTTGGGCGGGGGCCAAACCTACGAGCAGTACGTC.

The V and J genes are TRBV24-1 and TRBJ2-5, with D possibly being TRBD1 (6 bases). V lost 2 bases, J lost 5 bases, and 11 bases lay in between. This CDR3 has 14 amino acids. Germline V gene lookup returns CDR1 KGHDR and CDR2 SFDVKD. In DNA, the CDR3 is TGTGCCACCAGTGATTCTACAGGGTTGGAGACCCAGTACTTC. It specifies CATSDSTGLETQYF.

CDR3 loop: CSPKTVNTEAFF. CDR3 nucleotide sequence: TGCAGTCCCAAGACAGTCAACACTGAAGCTTTCTTT. The V call is TRBV20-1, the J call TRBJ1-1; D may be TRBD1 (5 bases). V lost 8 bases and J lost 2, with 12 bases in between. The CDR3 runs to 12 residues. Germline V gives CDR1 DFQATT, CDR2 SNEGSKA (reference sequence).

The chain recombines TRBV27 with TRBJ1-1; TRBD1 is a possible D gene (5 bases). Trimming removed 8 bases from V and 0 bases from J, with 7 bases in between. Germline CDR1 is MNHEY and CDR2 is SMNVEV (reference sequence). CDR3 length: 12 amino acids. The CDR3: CASGHLNTEAFF. CDR3 sequence (DNA): TGTGCCAGCGGACATTTGAACACTGAAGCTTTCTTT.

With respect to this clonotype: The junction shows a germline mismatch at one end, possibly a read error. The V gene is TRBV7-3, the J gene TRBJ2-5; 14 bases fit TRBD2. The CDR3 is made up of 13 amino acids. Per the germline V gene, CDR1 is SGHTA and CDR2 is FQGTGA. The CDR3 is CASSSGLAGVLHF. DNA of the CDR3: TGTGCCAGCAGCTCGGGACTAGCGGGGGTTTTGCACTTC.

This chain links TRBV20-1 with TRBJ2-3; either TRBD1 or TRBD2 may fit D (5 bases each). The CDR3 consists of 15 residues. V was clipped by 6 bases and J by 1 base, with 17 bases between them. Germline loops: CDR1 DFQATT, CDR2 SNEGSKA (reference sequence). CDR3 sequence reads: CSADRRDLGTDTQYF. CDR3 nucleotide sequence: TGCAGTGCGGACCGCCGGGACCTGGGCACAGATACGCAGTATTTT.

CDR3 protein: CASSLGGGLPTF. In DNA form, the CDR3 reads TGTGCCAGCAGCCTGGGGGGCGGTCTCCCGACCTTC. The chain has TRBV3-1 and TRBJ1-2; D might be TRBD1 (6 bases). The CDR3 covers 12 residues. CDR1 and CDR2 from the germline V gene are LGHDT and YNNKEL (reference sequence). V gave up 4 bases and J gave up 14 bases, with 17 bases separating them.

V is TRBV18 and J is TRBJ1-2; TRBD1 might be the D (5 bases). V was cut by 5 bases and J by 4 bases, with 14 bases left in between. Germline V gene sequence: CDR1 KGHSH, CDR2 LQKENI. The CDR3 sequence is 14 residues long. The CDR3: CASSTRDSSYGYTF. The CDR3, as DNA: TGTGCCAGCTCAACCCGGGACTCAAGCTATGGCTACACCTTC.

The DNA of the CDR3 is TGTGCCAGCAGCCGCCAAAAACAAGGTTTCGTAGGTGGCTACACCTTC. Translated: CASSRQKQGFVGGYTF. The V gene is TRBV5-6, the J gene TRBJ1-2; D is uncertain. The germline CDR1 and CDR2 sequences are SGHDT and YYEEEE. The CDR3 has 16 amino acids. The germline V and J ends were trimmed by 4 bases and 7 bases, with 23 bases remaining between them.

Concerning this clonotype itself: The junction departs from germline at one end; a sequencing error may be responsible. The chain employs TRBV10-2 and TRBJ1-1; TRBD1 agrees at 10 bases. Germline CDR1 WSHSY, CDR2 SAAADI. The CDR3 consists of 16 residues. CDR3 loop: CASTLGQGMRGTEAFF. The CDR3 bases are TGCGCCAGCACCCTGGGACAGGGGATGAGAGGGACTGAAGCCTTCTTT.

This clonotype showed up just once. J is TRBJ1-1 and V is TRBV21-1. TRBV21-1 is a known pseudogene. The length of the CDR3 is 17 residues. The CDR3 DNA is TGTGCCAGCAGCAAAAGTAGAGCGGGAGGCGTTAACACTGAAGCTTTCTTT. Its translation: CASSKSRAGGVNTEAFF.

This chain uses TRBV2 with TRBJ1-1, with TRBD1 as a possible D gene (6 bases). V gave up 7 bases and J gave up 0 bases, with 12 bases separating them. The CDR3 runs 14 residues. Germline V CDR1 and CDR2: SNHLY, FYNNEI. The CDR3 reads CASKKQGLNTEAFF. The CDR3 nucleotides read TGTGCCAGCAAGAAACAGGGACTGAACACTGAAGCTTTCTTT. The full variable domain, with the rest looked up from reference TRBV2 and TRBJ1-1, is EPEVTQTPSHQVTQMGQEVILRCVPISNHLYFYWYRQILGQKVEFLVSFYNNEISEKSEIFDDQFSVERPDGSNFTLKIRSTKLEDSAMYFCASKKQGLNTEAFFGQGTRLTVV.

This chain connects TRBV3-1 to TRBJ2-3, with a tentative D call TRBD2 (5 bases). This CDR3 has 15 amino acids. Germline CDR1 LGHDT, CDR2 YNNKEL (reference sequence). V lost 0 bases and J 3 bases, leaving 10 bases between the germline ends. The CDR3 DNA sequence: TGTGCCAGCAGCCAAGATAGAGGGAAAACAGATACGCAGTATTTT. It codes for CASSQDRGKTDTQYF.

This chain's CDR3 is CSAREWGTSTDTQYF. The CDR3, as DNA: TGCAGTGCTAGGGAGTGGGGGACTAGCACAGATACGCAGTATTTT. The chain joins TRBV20-1 to TRBJ2-3, with D tentatively TRBD2 (6 bases). The CDR3 spans 15 residues. Trimming removed 3 bases from V and 0 bases from J, with 13 bases in between. Per the germline V gene, CDR1 is DFQATT and CDR2 is SNEGSKA (reference sequence).

The count of this clonotype is one. The J gene is TRBJ1-1, the V gene TRBV30; D remains unclear. The CDR3 consists of 13 residues. Germline V gene lookup returns CDR1 GTSNPN and CDR2 SVGIG (reference sequence). The V end lost 2 bases, the J end lost 5 bases, and 12 bases lay between the germline ends. CDR3 sequence reads: CAWSSQRWTEAFF. The CDR3, as DNA: TGTGCCTGGAGTTCGCAAAGGTGGACTGAAGCTTTCTTT.

The rearrangement links TRBV12-3 or TRBV12-4 to TRBJ1-5, with D possibly matching TRBD1 (6 bases). The CDR3 runs to 14 residues. V lost 6 bases to trimming and J lost 6 bases, with 15 bases between them. CDR3 loop: CASRKPGDGQPQHF. CDR3 coding DNA: TGTGCCAGCAGGAAACCAGGGGACGGTCAGCCCCAGCATTTT.

The CDR3 is CSARVDYGGSRAGQPQHF. For the CDR3, the DNA is TGCAGTGCTAGAGTTGATTACGGTGGGAGCAGGGCAGGACAGCCCCAGCATTTT. The V and J genes are TRBV20-1 and TRBJ1-5; perhaps TRBD1 as D (5 bases). The CDR3 loop spans 18 amino acids. Per germline, CDR1 DFQATT and CDR2 SNEGSKA (reference sequence). V was shortened by 1 base and J by 7 bases, with 26 bases between the two germline ends.

The chain links TRBV5-6 to TRBJ2-7; TRBD1 matches at 7 bases. The CDR3 has 13 amino acids. CDR1 SGHDT and CDR2 YYEEEE come from the germline V gene. The trim removed 3 bases at V and 0 bases at J, leaving 0 bases unmatched. The DNA for the CDR3 is TGTGCCAGCAGCTACAGGGGCTCCTACGAGCAGTACGTC. Its protein product is CASSYRGSYEQYV.

The chain has TRBV29-1 and TRBJ2-7; the D gene is possibly TRBD1 (5 bases). The germline V gene encodes CDR1 SQVTM and CDR2 ANQGSEA. CDR3 length: 13 residues. V lost 2 bases and J lost 6, with 14 bases in between. CDR3 protein: CSVENRGLSEQYF. As DNA, the CDR3 is TGCAGCGTTGAAAATAGGGGCCTCTCCGAGCAGTACTTC.

The genes are TRBV7-9 and TRBJ2-3, with TRBD1 identical over 10 bases. The CDR3 is made up of 17 amino acids. CDR1 SEHNR and CDR2 FQNEAQ come from the germline V gene (reference sequence). V lost 5 bases, J lost 1 base, and 9 bases stayed unmatched. The CDR3 loop reads CASSPRLGTGGTDTQYF. CDR3 DNA: TGTGCCAGCAGCCCGCGCCTCGGGACAGGGGGCACAGATACGCAGTATTTT. Using reference TRBV7-9 and TRBJ2-3 for the parts outside the CDR3, the full variable domain is DTGVSQNPRHKITKRGQNVTFRCDPISEHNRLYWYRQTLGQGPEFLTYFQNEAQLEKSRLLSDRFSAERPKGSFSTLEIQRTEQGDSAMYLCASSPRLGTGGTDTQYFGPGTRLTVL.

The chain links TRBV20-1 to TRBJ2-1; TRBD2 agrees at 11 bases. Trimming removed 6 bases from V and 2 bases from J; junction bases left unmatched: 3. Germline V lookup: CDR1 DFQATT, CDR2 SNEGSKA (reference sequence). CDR3 size: 14 residues. The CDR3 loop reads CSAMTSGAYNEQFF. CDR3 bases: TGCAGTGCAATGACTAGCGGGGCCTACAATGAGCAGTTCTTC.

This rearrangement joins TRBV7-2 to TRBJ1-3; no definite D call. Germline V CDR1 and CDR2: SGHTA, FQGNSA. The germline V and J ends were trimmed by 5 bases and 6 bases, with 8 bases remaining between them. The CDR3 is 12 residues long. The CDR3 bases are TGTGCCAGCAGCCTCGGTCTAAACACCATATATTTT. This sequence encodes CASSLGLNTIYF.

This chain uses TRBV7-9 with TRBJ2-5; D is undetermined. CDR3 length equals 14 residues. Germline CDR1 is SEHNR and CDR2 is FQNEAQ (reference sequence). The V and J ends lost 1 base and 2 bases respectively, with 8 bases between them. In DNA, the CDR3 is TGTGCCAGCAGCTTAGGGTCTGCTCAAGAGACCCAGTACTTC. It translates to CASSLGSAQETQYF.

The chain combines TRBV3-1 with TRBJ1-2, with 10 bases that match TRBD1. The length of the CDR3 is 15 residues. CDR1 is LGHDT, CDR2 YNNKEL, per germline (reference sequence). V lost 1 base to trimming and J lost 4 bases; unmatched junction nucleotides: 3. CDR3 residues: CASSQARTGGYGYTF. Written as DNA, the CDR3 is TGTGCCAGCAGCCAAGCTCGGACAGGGGGCTATGGCTACACCTTC.

The rearrangement uses TRBV5-1 and TRBJ1-5; D not resolved. The CDR3 runs to 13 residues. Germline CDR1 SGHRS, CDR2 YFSETQ. The V end lost 4 bases, the J end lost 7 bases, and 12 bases lay between the germline ends. CDR3 in DNA: TGCGCCAGCAGCAGGAGTTTAGGGCAGCCCCAGCATTTT. Its translation is CASSRSLGQPQHF.